These 27 T cell receptor beta chains share one sample of origin, sequenced in a study of T cell repertoires in cytomegalovirus infection. MiXCR was run by TCRdb on the reads, yielding one entry per CDR3 protein. The sample consists of approximately 290,000 distinct CDR3 sequences, about 25% of them appearing once. Sample: PBMCs. All receptors come from a human donor in good health (CMV status not recorded). Some clones in this sample may be carry-over from other donors' samples.

V and J are TRBV7-6 and TRBJ2-3; D is possibly TRBD2 (6 bases). V lost 5 bases and J 4 bases, leaving 16 bases between the germline ends. The CDR3 contains 15 residues. CDR1 is SGHVS, CDR2 FNYEAQ, per germline. CDR3 residues: CASSPGASGADTQYF. The CDR3 nucleotides are TGTGCCAGCAGCCCCGGAGCCTCGGGGGCAGATACGCAGTATTTT.

Ten or more counts support this clonotype. The chain has TRBV7-2 and TRBJ1-1, with D possibly being TRBD1 (6 bases). Germline V lookup: CDR1 SGHTA, CDR2 FQGNSA. This CDR3 is 17 amino acids long. Trimming took off 1 base at V and 0 bases at J, with 15 bases between the two ends. The CDR3 DNA reads as TGTGCCAGCAGCTTAGTGCGTTTGGGACACCTGAACACTGAAGCTTTCTTT. It codes for CASSLVRLGHLNTEAFF.

This clonotype was observed a few times. This chain joins TRBV18 and TRBJ1-1; TRBD1 matches 10 bases. Germline assignment: CDR1 KGHSH and CDR2 LQKENI. This CDR3 is built from 16 residues. V was pared by 5 bases and J by 0 bases, with 6 bases of the junction left unmatched. CDR3 sequence reads: CASSIWDRGLNTEAFF. The CDR3 DNA reads TGTGCCAGCTCAATTTGGGACAGGGGTTTGAACACTGAAGCTTTCTTT. Filled out from reference TRBV18 and TRBJ1-1, the complete variable domain reads NAGVMQNPRHLVRRRGQEARLRCSPMKGHSHVYWYRQLPEEGLKFMVYLQKENIIDESGMPKERFSAEFPKEGPSILRIQQVVRGDSAAYFCASSIWDRGLNTEAFFGQGTRLTVV.

The chain joins TRBV29-1 to TRBJ2-1; D may be TRBD2 (5 bases). The CDR3 spans 12 residues. The V gene's germline CDR1 is SQVTM and CDR2 ANQGSEA. The V end lost 7 bases, the J end lost 4 bases, and 11 bases lay between the germline ends. The CDR3 coding sequence is TGCAGCGGAGACTCGGGGTACAATGAGCAGTTCTTC. Encoded protein: CSGDSGYNEQFF.

CDR3 loop: CATSLADTQYF. The CDR3 nucleotides are TGTGCCACCAGTTTGGCAGATACGCAGTATTTT. The chain uses TRBV15 and TRBJ2-3; D is undetermined. This CDR3 spans 11 amino acids. Germline values: CDR1 LNHNV, CDR2 YYDKDF (reference sequence). V was cut by 6 bases and J by 4 bases, with 5 bases left in between.

The sample holds many counts of this clonotype. V is TRBV7-2 and J is TRBJ2-6; tentative D call: TRBD1 (5 bases). Per germline, CDR1 SGHTA and CDR2 FQGNSA. This CDR3 is 15 amino acids long. Trimming removed 2 bases at V and 4 bases at J, with 9 bases between. The CDR3 coding sequence is TGTGCCAGCAGCTTAAGGGGTGGAGGGGCCAACGTCCTGACTTTC. Amino acids: CASSLRGGGANVLTF.

This clonotype was recorded a few times. V usage is TRBV11-2 and J usage is TRBJ2-1, with a tentative D call TRBD1 (6 bases). The CDR3 runs 18 residues. The V end was cut by 0 bases, the J end by 9 bases, with 24 bases between. CDR1 is SGHAT and CDR2 is FQNNGV in the germline V gene. CDR3: CASSLDAEQGYNNGEQFF. CDR3 sequence (DNA): TGTGCCAGCAGCTTAGATGCGGAACAGGGATATAACAATGGTGAGCAGTTCTTC.

This rearrangement joins TRBV5-1 to TRBJ2-5; perhaps D is TRBD1 or TRBD2 (5 bases each). Germline-derived CDR1 and CDR2 are SGHRS and YFSETQ. The CDR3 has 17 residues. V was pared by 0 bases and J by 4 bases, with 19 bases between. CDR3 amino acids: CASSLATRDPSGETQYF. In DNA form, the CDR3 reads TGCGCCAGCAGCTTGGCCACTCGGGACCCCTCCGGAGAGACCCAGTACTTC.

Many counts were recorded for this clonotype. The gene calls are TRBV27 and TRBJ1-6; D gene unclear. Trimming cost V 8 bases and J 0 bases, with 11 bases left between them. The germline V gene has CDR1 MNHEY and CDR2 SMNVEV (reference sequence). The CDR3 has 15 residues. CDR3 residues: CASGLANSYNSPLHF. CDR3 coding DNA: TGTGCCAGCGGCCTCGCCAACTCCTATAATTCACCCCTCCACTTT.

V and J are TRBV14 and TRBJ1-1, with a tentative D call TRBD1 (5 bases). V was clipped by 4 bases and J by 0 bases, with 12 bases between them. CDR3 size: 15 residues. Germline values: CDR1 SGHDN, CDR2 FVKESK. The chain's CDR3 is CASSPRGALNTEAFF. In nucleotides, the CDR3 is TGTGCCAGCAGCCCCAGAGGGGCATTGAACACTGAAGCTTTCTTT.

The sample holds many counts of this clonotype. The rearrangement uses TRBV4-3 and TRBJ1-1, with D possibly being TRBD1 (6 bases). Germline V gene data show CDR1 as LGHNA and CDR2 as YSLEER. The V and J ends lost 1 base and 0 bases respectively, with 18 bases between them. The CDR3 spans 18 residues. CDR3 nucleotides: TGCGCCAGCAGCCAAGCTAAAAGAGGGGGTGGGATGAACACTGAAGCTTTCTTT. Protein product: CASSQAKRGGGMNTEAFF.

This clonotype has a count of ten or more. The chain employs TRBV7-2 and TRBJ1-3; TRBD1 is a possible D gene (6 bases). V gave up 8 bases and J gave up 6 bases, with 23 bases separating them. The germline V gene encodes CDR1 SGHTA and CDR2 FQGNSA. The CDR3 is 16 amino acids. CDR3 bases: TGTGCCAGCGCTCCGACAGGCGAGGGGGAACAAAACACCATATATTTT. Its translation is CASAPTGEGEQNTIYF.

The chain is built from TRBV20-1 and TRBJ1-5; no clear D. Trimming took off 5 bases at V and 0 bases at J, with 8 bases between the two ends. CDR3 size: 13 residues. Looked up from germline, CDR1 is DFQATT and CDR2 is SNEGSKA (reference sequence). The CDR3 protein is CSAETDSNQPQHF. In DNA form, the CDR3 reads TGCAGTGCTGAAACTGATAGCAATCAGCCCCAGCATTTT.

V gene TRBV12-3 or TRBV12-4 combines with J gene TRBJ2-5; D gene unclear. CDR3 length: 12 amino acids. V was clipped by 5 bases and J by 5 bases, with 9 bases between them. CDR3 in DNA: TGTGCCAGCAGTCCCGGGTGGGAGACCCAGTACTTC. It codes for CASSPGWETQYF.

The rearrangement uses TRBV6-5 and TRBJ2-2; weak D call: TRBD1 (5 bases). In germline, CDR1 is MNHEY, CDR2 SVGAGI. The CDR3 sequence is 15 residues long. V was pared by 5 bases and J by 5 bases, with 15 bases between. The CDR3 region has the DNA TGTGCCAGCAGTGGACAAAACCTAGAAACCGGGGAGCTGTTTTTT. Translation gives CASSGQNLETGELFF.

This clonotype turned up a few times. The CDR3 DNA reads as TGCAGTGCCTCCCCCATCAGAGGGGAGTCCCAGCCCCAGCATTTT. This translates into CSASPIRGESQPQHF. V is TRBV20-1 and J is TRBJ1-5, with D possibly matching TRBD1 (5 bases). The germline V and J ends were trimmed by 6 bases and 7 bases, with 22 bases remaining between them. CDR3 size: 15 residues. Looked up from germline, CDR1 is DFQATT and CDR2 is SNEGSKA (reference sequence).

CDR3 bases: TGCGCCAGCTCCATTGCGGGCAACACAGATACGCAGTATTTT. Protein: CASSIAGNTDTQYF. The V gene is TRBV5-1, the J gene TRBJ2-3; perhaps TRBD2 as D (5 bases). Germline V CDR1 and CDR2: SGHRS, YFSETQ. CDR3 length: 14 amino acids. Trimming removed 7 bases at V and 2 bases at J, with 14 bases between.

This clonotype was observed many times. The V call is TRBV29-1, the J call TRBJ1-5; D perhaps matches TRBD1 (6 bases). V was cut by 4 bases and J by 5 bases, with 15 bases left in between. This CDR3 has 14 amino acids. Germline V gives CDR1 SQVTM, CDR2 ANQGSEA. Written as DNA, the CDR3 is TGCAGCGTTGGCCAGGGGTCTCTAGATCAGCCCCAGCATTTT. Encoded protein: CSVGQGSLDQPQHF. Drawing the rest from reference TRBV29-1 and TRBJ1-5, the complete variable domain is SAVISQKPSRDICQRGTSLTIQCQVDSQVTMMFWYRQQPGQSLTLIATANQGSEATYESGFVIDKFPISRPNLTFSTLTVSNMSPEDSSIYLCSVGQGSLDQPQHFGDGTRLSIL.

This clonotype turned up a few times. The CDR3 DNA reads TGTGCCAGCAGTATGTTAGCGGGAGTCGAAAATGAGCAGTTCTTC. Protein product: CASSMLAGVENEQFF. This chain uses TRBV25-1 with TRBJ2-1; TRBD2 aligns across 9 bases. The length of the CDR3 is 15 residues. The V gene end was trimmed by 5 bases and the J gene end by 7 bases; junction bases not matched to a gene: 9. CDR1 and CDR2 from the germline V gene are MGHDK and SYGVNS.

The chain carries TRBV5-1 and TRBJ2-5; 10 bases fit TRBD2. The CDR3 contains 14 residues. Germline assignment: CDR1 SGHRS and CDR2 YFSETQ. J was trimmed by 4 bases and V by 6 bases; bases with no gene match: 6. CDR3 nucleotides: TGCGCCAGCAAATTTCTAGCGGGGGTAGAGACCCAGTACTTC. Its protein product is CASKFLAGVETQYF.

There are many counts of this clonotype. Its ends do not fully match the called genes, so a read error is possible. The chain combines TRBV7-2 with TRBJ2-2; D not resolved. CDR3 size: 14 residues. CDR1 is SGHTA, CDR2 FQGNSA, per germline. In DNA, the CDR3 is TGTGCCAGCACCTTAAGGTCTGGAGCCGGGGAGCTGTTTTTT. As protein: CASTLRSGAGELFF.

This rearrangement joins TRBV10-3 to TRBJ1-1; TRBD1 might be the D (5 bases). This CDR3 contains 15 residues. Between the trimmed V and J ends, which lost 0 bases and 4 bases, there was a span of 12 bases. Germline V gives CDR1 ENHRY, CDR2 SYGVKD. CDR3 DNA: TGTGCCATCAGTGAGTCCCCCCAGGGCGGCACTGAAGCTTTCTTT. This sequence encodes CAISESPQGGTEAFF.

This clonotype was counted ten times or more. The chain recombines TRBV7-2 with TRBJ1-3; D call uncertain. CDR3 length: 16 amino acids. Germline V gives CDR1 SGHTA, CDR2 FQGNSA. Trimming pared 0 bases from V and 0 bases from J, leaving 9 bases between. Here the CDR3 reads CASSLALSASGNTIYF. The DNA for the CDR3 is TGTGCCAGCAGCTTAGCGTTGTCGGCCTCTGGAAACACCATATATTTT.

This clonotype came up once. The chain has TRBV20-1 and TRBJ2-5; perhaps TRBD1 as D (5 bases). Germline CDR1 is DFQATT and CDR2 is SNEGSKA (reference sequence). V lost 1 base and J lost 4, with 13 bases in between. The CDR3 loop spans 14 amino acids. The CDR3 DNA sequence: TGCAGTGCTAGAGCGACGACAGTCCGAGAGACCCAGTACTTC. Residues: CSARATTVRETQYF.

A few counts support this clonotype. The chain links TRBV6-2 or TRBV6-3 to TRBJ1-1; no clear D. This CDR3 comprises 15 residues. V lost 10 bases, J lost 4 bases, and 22 bases lay in between. From germline, CDR1 is MNHEY and CDR2 SVGEGT. The CDR3 sequence is CATQDASGVGTEAFF. CDR3 DNA sequence: TGTGCCACCCAAGACGCCTCGGGTGTTGGCACTGAAGCTTTCTTT.

The V gene is TRBV12-3 or TRBV12-4, the J gene TRBJ2-1, with 13 bases identical to TRBD2. CDR3 length: 16 amino acids. The V gene end was trimmed by 3 bases and the J gene end by 7 bases; junction bases not matched to a gene: 6. In nucleotides, the CDR3 is TGTGCCAGCAGTTTCCGGACTAGCGGGAGAAAGAATGAGCAGTTCTTC. Its translation: CASSFRTSGRKNEQFF.

The table lists this clonotype with a few counts. The CDR3: CASSLASGVHNEQFF. The DNA of the CDR3 is TGTGCCAGCAGCTTAGCCAGCGGGGTACACAATGAGCAGTTCTTC. The chain carries TRBV7-9 and TRBJ2-1; 7 bases agree with TRBD2. CDR1 is SEHNR, CDR2 FQNEAQ, per germline (reference sequence). The CDR3 loop spans 15 amino acids. V shed 0 bases and J 5 bases; nucleotides not matched to a gene: 4. Drawing the rest from reference TRBV7-9 and TRBJ2-1, the complete variable domain is DTGVSQNPRHKITKRGQNVTFRCDPISEHNRLYWYRQTLGQGPEFLTYFQNEAQLEKSRLLSDRFSAERPKGSFSTLEIQRTEQGDSAMYLCASSLASGVHNEQFFGPGTRLTVL.